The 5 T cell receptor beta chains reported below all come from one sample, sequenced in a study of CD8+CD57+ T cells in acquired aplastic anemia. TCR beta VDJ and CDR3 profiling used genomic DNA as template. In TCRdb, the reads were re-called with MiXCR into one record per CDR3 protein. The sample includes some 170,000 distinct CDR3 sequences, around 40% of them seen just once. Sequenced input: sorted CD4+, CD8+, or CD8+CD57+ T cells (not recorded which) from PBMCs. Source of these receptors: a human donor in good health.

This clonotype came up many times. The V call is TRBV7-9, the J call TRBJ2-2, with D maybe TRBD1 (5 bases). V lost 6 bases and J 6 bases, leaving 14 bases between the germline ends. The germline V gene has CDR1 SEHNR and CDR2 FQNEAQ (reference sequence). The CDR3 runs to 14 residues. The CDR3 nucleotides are TGTGCCAGCAGTCGTAAAGGGGTGGCCGGGGAGCTGTTTTTT. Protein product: CASSRKGVAGELFF.

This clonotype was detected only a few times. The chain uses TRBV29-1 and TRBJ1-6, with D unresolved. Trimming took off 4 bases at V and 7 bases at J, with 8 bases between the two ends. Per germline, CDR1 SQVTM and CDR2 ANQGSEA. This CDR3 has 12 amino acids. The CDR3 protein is CSVVGSNSPLHF. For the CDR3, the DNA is TGCAGCGTTGTAGGCAGCAATTCACCCCTCCACTTT.

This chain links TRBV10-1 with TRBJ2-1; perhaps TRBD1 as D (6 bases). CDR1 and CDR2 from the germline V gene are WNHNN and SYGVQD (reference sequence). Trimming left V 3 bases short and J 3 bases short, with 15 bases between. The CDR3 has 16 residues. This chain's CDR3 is CASSDQQGSNYNEQFF. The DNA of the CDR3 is TGCGCCAGCAGTGACCAACAGGGATCGAACTACAATGAGCAGTTCTTC.

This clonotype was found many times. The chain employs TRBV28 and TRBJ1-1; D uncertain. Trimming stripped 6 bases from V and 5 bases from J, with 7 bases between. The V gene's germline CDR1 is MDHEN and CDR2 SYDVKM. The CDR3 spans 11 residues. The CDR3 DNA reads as TGTGCCAGCAGAAAGGGAACTGAAGCTTTCTTT. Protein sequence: CASRKGTEAFF.

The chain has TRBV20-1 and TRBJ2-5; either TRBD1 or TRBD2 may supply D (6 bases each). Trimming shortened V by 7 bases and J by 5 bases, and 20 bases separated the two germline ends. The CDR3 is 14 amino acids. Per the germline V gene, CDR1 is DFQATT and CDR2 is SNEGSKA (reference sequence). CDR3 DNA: TGCAGTGGCCAACCGGTTACAGGGAGGGAGACCCAGTACTTC. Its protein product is CSGQPVTGRETQYF.